This is a list of T cell receptor beta chains from one sample in a study of T cell changes during pregnancy in multiple sclerosis. Clones were read by immunoSEQ multiplex PCR, and TCRdb kept only the in-frame ones, dropping some. The sample records roughly 60,000 clones, around 90% being singletons. Sequencing used peripheral blood, obtained in the second trimester of pregnancy. The receptors were sampled from a female donor with multiple sclerosis, enrolled in a pregnancy study. CDR3s include the opening cysteine and the closing phenylalanine or tryptophan. A D gene is named only where the DNA matches it firmly. Clone size appears in some rows only: once, few, many, or a class for an expanded clone.

size: once
D: TRBD2
J: TRBJ2-1
V: TRBV4-2
CDR3: CASSPGTTPMIEQFF
DNA: TGTGCCAGCAGCCCCGGGACTACCCCAATGATAGAGCAGTTCTTC

size: NA
D: TRBD2
J: TRBJ2-1
V: TRBV5-1
CDR3: CASSSGLAGELNEQFF
DNA: TGCGCCAGCAGCTCGGGACTAGCGGGAGAATTAAATGAGCAGTTCTTC

size: once
D: NA
J: TRBJ2-1
V: TRBV9
CDR3: CASSVVPRDRPPFSYNEQFF
DNA: TGTGCCAGCAGCGTAGTCCCCCGGGATCGACCCCCGTTCTCCTACAATGAGCAGTTCTTC

size: NA
D: TRBD2
J: TRBJ2-5
V: TRBV7-9
CDR3: CASSLVSGVERETQYF
DNA: TGTGCCAGCAGCTTAGTTAGCGGGGTCGAGCGAGAGACCCAGTACTTC

size: NA
D: NA
J: TRBJ1-1
V: TRBV5-1
CDR3: CASSLDGGQASEAFF
DNA: TGCGCCAGCAGCTTGGACGGGGGGCAGGCGTCTGAAGCTTTCTTT

size: NA
D: NA
J: TRBJ1-1
V: TRBV4-2
CDR3: CASSPTLQVTEAFF
DNA: TGTGCCAGCAGCCCTACACTACAGGTCACTGAAGCTTTCTTT

size: NA
D: TRBD2
J: TRBJ2-2
V: TRBV5-6
CDR3: CASSWPPAGVSGELFF
DNA: TGTGCCAGCAGCTGGCCCCCAGCGGGAGTATCCGGGGAGCTGTTTTTT

size: NA
D: TRBD2
J: TRBJ2-5
V: TRBV9
CDR3: CASSVGTSGSGETQYF
DNA: TGTGCCAGCAGCGTAGGGACTAGCGGGAGCGGGGAGACCCAGTACTTC

size: NA
D: TRBD2
J: TRBJ2-7
V: TRBV27
CDR3: CASRERWLAGVSYEQYF
DNA: TGTGCCAGCAGGGAGCGGTGGCTAGCGGGGGTCTCCTACGAGCAGTACTTC

size: NA
D: NA
J: TRBJ2-7
V: TRBV5-1
CDR3: CASSLSGTGAYEQYF
DNA: TGCGCCAGCAGCCTAAGCGGGACAGGAGCCTACGAGCAGTACTTC